The T cell receptor beta chain under discussion was sequenced for a study of regulatory T cells. Study outcomes and limitations: Patient repertoires had restricted TRB V-J pairs and skewed V and J usage, most in Tregs. In CD3G-deficient patients, conventional CD4+ T cells were enriched for hydrophobic CDR3 residues at positions 6 and 7.

Germline V CDR1 and CDR2: SGHRS, YFSETQ. V was clipped by 0 bases and J by 6 bases, with 13 bases between them. The CDR3 totals 15 residues. This clone was observed a handful of times. Its antigen remains unidentified. Patients, 2 to 39 years old, had expanded memory T-cell proportions. CD4+ T cells were divided by sorting: CD25-high CD127-low Tregs, CD25-low CD127-high conventional cells. Primers: 52 TRBV forward and 13 TRBJ reverse. Method: immunoSEQ multiplex PCR; TCRdb's copy keeps in-frame clones and lacks some. The top ten hold more than 2% of the sample, which has 30,000 to 40,000 clones, around 89% seen once.

Source material: conventional CD4+ T cells sorted from blood. This TCR derives from a young adult with CD3G deficiency. The chain uses TRBV5-1 and TRBJ2-1; D is uncertain. DNA of the CDR3: TGCGCCAGCAGCTTGGGGTCAGTAAGGTCCAATGAGCAGTTCTTC. Translation: CASSLGSVRSNEQFF.